This TCR beta chain was identified during a study of T cells in Graves' hyperthyroidism and ophthalmopathy. Study-level results: Ophthalmopathy, which appeared later, was predicted by the model a median 6.5 months before onset.

This CDR3 spans 13 amino acids. Germline lookup yields CDR1 SEHNR and CDR2 FQNEAQ (reference sequence). Trimming cost V 2 bases and J 5 bases, with 9 bases left between them. Amplification of TCR beta CDR3 regions used RNA as the template. The TCR CDR3 was amplified in a first-round RT-PCR using the HTBI primer set. TCRdb processed the multiplex PCR reads anew with MiXCR; each CDR3 protein has one entry. The data contain 600,000 to 900,000 distinct CDR3 sequences, roughly 17% of them singletons. Those with hyperthyroidism were 18 to 65 years old, newly diagnosed, and ill for under 2 months. Fresh peripheral blood, about 10 ml of it, supplied the PBMCs. In its sample, this clonotype was seen many times. Its antigen is not identified.

Input material: blood. The clonotype comes from a man aged 18 to 30 with Graves' hyperthyroidism. V gene TRBV7-9 combines with J gene TRBJ2-5; D is possibly TRBD2 (5 bases). The CDR3 nucleotides read TGTGCCAGCAGCTTATTCGGGATGGAGACCCAGTACTTC. Amino acids: CASSLFGMETQYF.